This T cell receptor beta chain is drawn from a study of T cells expressing NK-cell markers. Across the whole study: It was sorted CD3+CD56-NKG2C+, CD3+CD56+NKG2C- and CD3+CD56+NKG2C+ T cells that provided the TCR beta repertoires. HCMV seropositivity characterized most of the eight sequenced donors, and seronegativity one.

Regarding the study as a whole: The study found these clonotypes also leading the CD3+CD56-NKG2C+ fraction in a handful of donors.

The V gene's germline CDR1 is MNHEY and CDR2 SMNVEV (reference sequence). CDR3 length: 15 amino acids. A 5'RACE template switching approach incorporating UMIs was used to make TCR beta cDNA. TCRdb re-called the 5' RACE reads, yielding one record per CDR3 amino acid sequence without DNA. This table lists 400,000 to 500,000 distinct CDR3 sequences. In the case of this clonotype: Its target is not known.

The sequenced sample was blood T cells: a sorted CD56 or NKG2C T cell subset, CD4+ or CD8+ T cells, or bulk PBMC T cells (not recorded which). The rearrangement joins TRBV27 to TRBJ2-1; there is no DNA to check the TCRdb D call of TRBD1. This clonotype was obtained from a woman between 18 and 70 years old in good health. This CDR3 is CASSEIDRGHNEQFF.